The present TCR beta chain was sequenced within a study of blood T cell repertoires in COVID-19. Study details: PBMCs, B-cell-depleted T cells, or T cells were the source of the cDNA or gDNA that made up the material.

How the authors handled the data: Amplifying reference gene primers gave estimates of nucleated cell counts. This table comes from immunoSEQ multiplex PCR, and its TCRdb copy is limited to in-frame clones, with some not included. Clone size and the V and J calls come from that table; the DNA yielded D and trimming. The sample carries around 170,000 clones, about four fifths recorded once. This clone was counted only a few times. Trimming left V 1 base short and J 7 bases short, with 13 bases between. This CDR3 region has 15 residues. Looked up from germline, CDR1 is LGHDT and CDR2 is YNNKEL (reference sequence).

This TCR was sampled from a woman aged 40 to 49 with acute or convalescent COVID-19. V gene TRBV3-1 (or the pseudogene TRBV3-2) combines with J gene TRBJ1-4, with D possibly being TRBD1 (5 bases). The sample taken for sequencing was peripheral blood. CDR3 loop: CASSQGQGKREKLFF. The DNA for the CDR3 is TGTGCCAGCAGCCAAGGGCAGGGCAAGCGTGAAAAACTGTTTTTT.